This entry lists 2 T cell receptor beta chains sequenced from one sample in a study of cytomegalovirus exposure and HLA in healthy donors. Generated by immunoSEQ multiplex PCR, the TCRdb table keeps only in-frame clones and is missing some. Among about 250,000 clones, roughly nine tenths were seen once, and the ten largest hold approximately 12%. Sequencing was performed on PBMCs. All receptors derive from a man aged 18 to 30 in good health and CMV-seropositive.

The CDR3 region is CASSFKGWGSENEKLFF. The CDR3 DNA reads as TGTGCCAGCAGTTTCAAGGGTTGGGGGTCTGAAAATGAAAAACTGTTTTTT. The J gene is TRBJ1-4, the V gene TRBV27; a possible D gene is TRBD1 (5 bases). Trimming removed 3 bases from V and 5 bases from J, with 19 bases in between. Germline V CDR1 and CDR2: MNHEY, SMNVEV (reference sequence). The CDR3 is made up of 17 amino acids.

The chain recombines TRBV5-1 with TRBJ2-7, with 9 bases fitting TRBD2. This CDR3 comprises 14 residues. CDR1 is SGHRS, CDR2 YFSETQ, per germline. The J segment lost 0 bases and the V segment lost 2 bases, leaving 0 bases of the junction unmatched. The CDR3 loop reads CASSFSGSSYEQYF. The DNA of the CDR3 is TGCGCCAGCAGCTTTAGCGGGAGCTCCTACGAGCAGTACTTC.